This T cell receptor (beta chain) was retrieved from a study of beta chain features in type 1 diabetes. Regarding the study as a whole: TCRB CDR3 length was moderately but significantly reduced in all four CD4+ subsets of Type 1 diabetes patients.

The whole isolated RNA underwent reverse transcription, so sequencing captured expressed TCRB transcripts. The method was immunoSEQ multiplex PCR; TCRdb's version includes in-frame clones alone and lacks a portion of them. The data contain 600,000 or so clones, roughly 12% of them singletons. Concerning this clone: Its matching antigen is unknown.

The junction had 5 bases not matched to a gene; V was cut back by 5 bases and J by 1 base. Germline assignment: CDR1 SGHTA and CDR2 FQGNSA. The CDR3 is 14 amino acids. The source material was naive CD4+ T cells from blood. The clonotype originates from a man aged 25 to 40 with type 1 diabetes. The V gene is TRBV7-2, the J gene TRBJ2-7; 7 bases are a match to TRBD1. The CDR3 nucleotides are TGTGCCAGCAGCCCACAGACAGGGTCCTACGAGCAGTACTTC. Residues: CASSPQTGSYEQYF. Based on the CDR3 plus reference TRBV7-2 and TRBJ2-7, the full variable domain is GAGVSQSPSNKVTEKGKDVELRCDPISGHTALYWYRQSLGQGLEFLIYFQGNSAPDKSGLPSDRFSAERTGGSVSTLTIQRTQQEDSAVYLCASSPQTGSYEQYFGPGTRLTVT.